This T cell receptor beta chain was sequenced for a study of T-cell memory formation after mild COVID-19. As for the study in general: TCR clusters were mostly donor specific.

This clonotype came up many times. Its antigen is undetermined. One entry per CDR3 protein, called by TCRdb with MiXCR from the 5' RACE reads. The sample yields under 350,000 distinct CDR3 sequences, around 15% seen once. General study findings and limits: Clones which contracted sat mainly in CM and EM if CD4+, and in EMRA if CD8+.

The sequence derives from a man younger than 35 who had mild COVID-19 (a few samples of this study predate the infection). Cell type and time point are not known. The sample was PBMCs or a T cell subset sorted from them (not recorded which).

CDR3 nucleotide sequence: TGCGCCAGCAGCCCAGGGTCCCTGAACACTGAAGCTTTCTTT. Protein product: CASSPGSLNTEAFF. The chain is built from TRBV4-1 and TRBJ1-1, with D perhaps matching TRBD1 (5 bases). The CDR3 covers 14 residues. Trimming removed 4 bases at V and 0 bases at J, with 9 bases between. Germline V lookup: CDR1 MGHRA, CDR2 YSYEKL.